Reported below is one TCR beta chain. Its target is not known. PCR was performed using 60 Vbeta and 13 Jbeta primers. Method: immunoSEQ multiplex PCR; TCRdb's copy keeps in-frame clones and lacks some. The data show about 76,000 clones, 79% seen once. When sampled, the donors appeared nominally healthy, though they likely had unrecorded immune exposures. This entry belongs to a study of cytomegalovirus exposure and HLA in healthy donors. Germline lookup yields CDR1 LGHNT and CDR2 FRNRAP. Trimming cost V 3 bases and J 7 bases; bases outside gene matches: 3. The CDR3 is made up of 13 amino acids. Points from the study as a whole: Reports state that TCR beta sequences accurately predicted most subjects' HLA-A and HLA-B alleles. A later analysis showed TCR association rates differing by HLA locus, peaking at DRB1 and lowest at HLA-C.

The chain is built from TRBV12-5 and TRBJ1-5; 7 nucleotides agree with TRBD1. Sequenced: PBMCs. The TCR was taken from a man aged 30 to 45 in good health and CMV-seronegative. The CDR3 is CASGFGQDQPQHF. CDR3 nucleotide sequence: TGTGCTAGTGGTTTTGGACAGGACCAGCCCCAGCATTTT. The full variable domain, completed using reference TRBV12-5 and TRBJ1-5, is DARVTQTPRHKVTEMGQEVTMRCQPILGHNTVFWYRQTMMQGLELLAYFRNRAPLDDSGMPKDRFSAEMPDATLATLKIQPSEPRDSAVYFCASGFGQDQPQHFGDGTRLSIL.